These 31 T cell receptor beta chains were sequenced from one sample in a study of long-term antiretroviral therapy in people with HIV. Researchers report immunoSEQ v3.0 was run at survey level. Generated by immunoSEQ multiplex PCR, the TCRdb table keeps only in-frame clones and is missing some. The sample includes fewer than 8,500 clones, about 84% of them seen just once. Specimen: unsorted PBMCs, collected nearly 2.7 years before starting antiretroviral therapy. These receptors all stem from a man aged 40-50 years with HIV.

The chain recombines TRBV30 with TRBJ1-2; D remains ambiguous. Per germline, CDR1 GTSNPN and CDR2 SVGIG (reference sequence). Trimming pared 1 base from V and 4 bases from J, leaving 19 bases between. This CDR3 is 16 amino acids long. The CDR3: CAWSEWVGSGGYGYTF. The CDR3 DNA follows: TGTGCCTGGAGTGAGTGGGTGGGATCAGGCGGCTATGGCTACACCTTC.

The gene calls are TRBV6-5 and TRBJ2-7, with 8 bases identical to TRBD1. This CDR3 contains 14 residues. The J segment lost 5 bases and the V segment lost 5 bases, leaving 8 bases of the junction unmatched. Germline loops: CDR1 MNHEY, CDR2 SVGAGI. CDR3 residues: CASSHRTGIDEQYF. The CDR3 coding sequence is TGTGCCAGCAGTCACCGGACAGGGATCGACGAGCAGTACTTC.

The chain joins TRBV19 to TRBJ2-3; D is unclear. Trimming took 5 bases from V and 0 from J, leaving 15 bases between them. In germline, CDR1 is LNHDA, CDR2 SQIVND (reference sequence). CDR3 length: 16 amino acids. CDR3 coding DNA: TGTGCCAGTAGTCCACAGCCGGGCTCTAGCACAGATACGCAGTATTTT. This codes for CASSPQPGSSTDTQYF.

This clone was counted between two and nine times. V and J are TRBV9 and TRBJ2-2; TRBD2 agrees at 7 bases. Germline V gives CDR1 SGDLS, CDR2 YYNGEE. This CDR3 comprises 14 residues. The V and J ends lost 3 bases and 10 bases, in that order; junction bases with no gene match: 9. CDR3 DNA: TGTGCCAGCAGCGCCTATGGGGGGGTTGCGGAGCTGTTTTTT. Translation gives CASSAYGGVAELFF.

The chain employs TRBV18 and TRBJ1-5; D possibly corresponds to TRBD1 (5 bases). V lost 3 bases, J lost 7 bases, and 19 bases lay in between. The CDR3 loop spans 16 amino acids. Germline lookup yields CDR1 KGHSH and CDR2 LQKENI. CDR3 DNA sequence: TGTGCCAGCTCACCCCTTTCCCCAGGTTCAGGGCAGCCCCAGCATTTT. Amino acid sequence: CASSPLSPGSGQPQHF.

This clone is medium-sized by share. This chain joins TRBV11-2 and TRBJ1-1; D uncertain. The CDR3 has 14 residues. Trimming cost V 2 bases and J 1 base, with 8 bases left between them. Per the germline V gene, CDR1 is SGHAT and CDR2 is FQNNGV. CDR3 DNA sequence: TGTGCCAGCAGCTTACTCCAGGCGAACACTGAAGCTTTCTTT. Protein: CASSLLQANTEAFF.

CDR3 DNA sequence: TGTGCCAGCAGTCGGACAGGGGTAGGTGTGTCTGGAAACACCATATATTTT. Encoded protein: CASSRTGVGVSGNTIYF. The gene calls are TRBV28 and TRBJ1-3, with 9 bases that match TRBD1. The CDR3 covers 17 residues. The germline V gene encodes CDR1 MDHEN and CDR2 SYDVKM. The J segment lost 1 base and the V segment lost 5 bases, leaving 9 bases of the junction unmatched.

The genes are TRBV11-3 and TRBJ1-6; no clear D. Germline CDR1 and CDR2: SGHNT and YENEEA. Deletions cut 2 bases from V and 8 bases from J, with 10 bases between. This CDR3 spans 14 amino acids. Written as DNA, the CDR3 is TGTGCCAGCAGCTTACCTGGCAGCCATTCACCCCTCCACTTT. It specifies CASSLPGSHSPLHF. Together with reference TRBV11-3 and TRBJ1-6, the CDR3 gives the full variable domain: EAGVVQSPRYKIIEKKQPVAFWCNPISGHNTLYWYLQNLGQGPELLIRYENEEAVDDSQLPKDRFSAERLKGVDSTLKIQPAELGDSAVYLCASSLPGSHSPLHFGNGTRLTVT.

This clone occurred once. This chain uses TRBV4-1 with TRBJ2-7; D is perhaps TRBD1 (7 bases). The CDR3 length is 15 residues. V gave up 4 bases and J gave up 1 base, with 14 bases separating them. The V gene's germline CDR1 is MGHRA and CDR2 YSYEKL. CDR3 bases: TGCGCCAGCAGCCCGGGGGCAGGGGGGTCCTACGAGCAGTACTTC. Residues: CASSPGAGGSYEQYF.

The CDR3 region is CASRGISGGDTQYF. The DNA for the CDR3 is TGCGCCAGCAGAGGAATTAGCGGGGGAGATACGCAGTATTTT. The gene calls are TRBV10-2 and TRBJ2-3, with 9 nucleotides matching TRBD2. The CDR3 extends over 14 amino acids. CDR1 is WSHSY and CDR2 is SAAADI in the germline V gene. V dropped 6 bases and J dropped 5; count of bases not matched to a gene: 6.

This clone appeared a single time. The gene calls are TRBV10-3 and TRBJ2-2; TRBD1 matches at 7 bases. V lost 6 bases and J lost 0; bases outside the gene matches: 1. In germline, CDR1 is ENHRY, CDR2 SYGVKD. CDR3 length equals 14 residues. CDR3 loop: CAIRGQSNTGELFF. The DNA of the CDR3 is TGTGCCATCAGGGGACAGTCGAACACCGGGGAGCTGTTTTTT.

This chain uses TRBV10-3 with TRBJ2-7; 10 nucleotides match TRBD1. With 4 bases clipped from V and 5 bases from J, the junction kept 5 bases outside the gene matches. This CDR3 has 14 residues. Germline assignment: CDR1 ENHRY and CDR2 SYGVKD. The CDR3 sequence is CAISAGTGEDEQYF. DNA of the CDR3: TGTGCCATCAGTGCCGGGACAGGGGAAGACGAGCAGTACTTC.

This sequence joins TRBV27 and TRBJ2-7; the D is unclear. V gave up 2 bases and J gave up 7 bases, with 9 bases separating them. This CDR3 comprises 12 residues. Germline CDR1 and CDR2: MNHEY and SMNVEV (reference sequence). CDR3: CASSLNIGEQYF. The CDR3 region has the DNA TGTGCCAGCAGTTTAAATATAGGGGAGCAGTACTTC.

This sequence joins TRBV7-2 and TRBJ2-7; maybe TRBD1 (6 bases). CDR3 length: 14 amino acids. The ends were cut back, 10 bases at V and 3 bases at J, with 19 bases in the middle. In germline, CDR1 is SGHTA, CDR2 FQGNSA. The CDR3 sequence is CATSRAGDFYEQYF. DNA of the CDR3: TGTGCCACCTCACGCGCAGGGGATTTCTACGAGCAGTACTTC.

This chain connects TRBV27 to TRBJ1-2, with D possibly TRBD1 on 5 matching bases. CDR3 length equals 15 residues. Between the trimmed V and J ends, which lost 4 bases and 3 bases, there was a span of 15 bases. In germline, CDR1 is MNHEY, CDR2 SMNVEV (reference sequence). The CDR3: CASSSGWGADYGYTF. In nucleotides, the CDR3 is TGTGCCAGCAGTTCAGGGTGGGGCGCGGACTATGGCTACACCTTC.

This clone was detected only once. The chain joins TRBV6-1 to TRBJ2-3; no firm D call. The CDR3 runs 8 residues. Trimming cost V 1 base and J 15 bases, with 2 bases left between them. Germline CDR1 is MNHNS and CDR2 is SASEGT. The CDR3 reads CASSEDYF. CDR3 in DNA: TGTGCCAGCAGTGAAGACTATTTT.

The chain links TRBV13 to TRBJ1-6; 12 bases agree with TRBD1. In germline, CDR1 is PRHDT, CDR2 FYEKMQ (reference sequence). J was trimmed by 8 bases and V by 5 bases; bases with no gene match: 19. This CDR3 is built from 20 residues. CDR3 region: CASSIIRGGTGGGWDSPLHF. The CDR3 DNA reads as TGTGCCAGCAGCATCATACGAGGGGGGACAGGGGGCGGCTGGGATTCACCCCTCCACTTT. The full variable domain, rest sourced from reference TRBV13 and TRBJ1-6, is AAGVIQSPRHLIKEKRETATLKCYPIPRHDTVYWYQQGPGQDPQFLISFYEKMQSDKGSIPDRFSAQQFSDYHSELNMSSLELGDSALYFCASSIIRGGTGGGWDSPLHFGNGTRLTVT.

This clone showed up just a few times. V usage is TRBV28 and J usage is TRBJ1-5; no clear D gene. The CDR3 has 14 residues. Germline CDR1 reads MDHEN; CDR2 reads SYDVKM. V shed 3 bases and J shed 3 bases, with 9 bases lying between them. The CDR3 sequence: CASSLRQINQPQHF. CDR3 coding DNA: TGTGCCAGCAGTTTGCGTCAGATCAATCAGCCCCAGCATTTT. The variable domain in full, with the rest retrieved from reference TRBV28 and TRBJ1-5, is DVKVTQSSRYLVKRTGEKVFLECVQDMDHENMFWYRQDPGLGLRLIYFSYDVKMKEKGDIPEGYSVSREKKERFSLILESASTNQTSMYLCASSLRQINQPQHFGDGTRLSIL.

The rearrangement uses TRBV18 and TRBJ2-7; D may correspond to TRBD1 or TRBD2 (5 bases each). V dropped 5 bases and J dropped 3 bases, with 11 bases sitting between them. The CDR3 runs 13 residues. Germline V gene lookup returns CDR1 KGHSH and CDR2 LQKENI. The CDR3 is CASSSRDGYEQYF. Written as DNA, the CDR3 is TGTGCCAGCTCAAGCCGGGACGGCTACGAGCAGTACTTC.

In this sample, this clone turned up a few times. This chain links TRBV14 with TRBJ2-7; perhaps TRBD1 as D (6 bases). The germline V and J ends were trimmed by 5 bases and 2 bases, with 10 bases remaining between them. The CDR3 sequence is 13 residues long. Per germline, CDR1 SGHDN and CDR2 FVKESK. Here the CDR3 reads CASSSGQTYEQYF. The CDR3 DNA sequence: TGTGCCAGCAGCTCTGGACAGACCTACGAGCAGTACTTC.

The chain uses TRBV10-3 and TRBJ1-1; TRBD1 matches 7 bases. This CDR3 region has 13 residues. V lost 6 bases, J lost 6 bases, and 7 bases stayed unmatched. Germline lookup yields CDR1 ENHRY and CDR2 SYGVKD. DNA of the CDR3: TGTGCCATCAGGTTAGACAGGGTCGCTGAAGCTTTCTTT. Translating gives CAIRLDRVAEAFF.

The CDR3 region is CASSEGRPFALGYTF. The CDR3 DNA sequence: TGCGCCAGCAGTGAGGGGCGGCCTTTTGCACTAGGCTACACCTTC. V is TRBV10-1 and J is TRBJ1-2; D unresolved. Trimming shortened V by 2 bases and J by 8 bases, and 18 bases separated the two germline ends. Germline CDR1 WNHNN, CDR2 SYGVQD (reference sequence). The CDR3 is made up of 15 amino acids.

The chain employs TRBV27 and TRBJ1-1, with D hard to call. The CDR3 covers 14 residues. V was cut by 1 base and J by 2 bases, with 8 bases left in between. Germline assignment: CDR1 MNHEY and CDR2 SMNVEV (reference sequence). CDR3 sequence: CASSLLGVNTEAFF. DNA for the CDR3: TGTGCCAGCAGTTTATTAGGAGTTAACACTGAAGCTTTCTTT.

The chain couples TRBV7-6 to TRBJ1-2; weak D call: TRBD1 (5 bases). This CDR3 comprises 13 residues. V gave up 0 bases and J gave up 6 bases, with 8 bases separating them. Germline V CDR1 and CDR2: SGHVS, FNYEAQ. The CDR3 loop is CASSLAGENGYTF. Written as DNA, the CDR3 is TGTGCCAGCAGCTTAGCAGGGGAGAATGGCTACACCTTC.

J is TRBJ1-1 and V is TRBV12-2. TRBV12-2 is listed as a pseudogene. This CDR3 contains 12 residues. The CDR3 bases are TGTGCAAGTCGCTTTGTGAACACTGAAGCTTTCTTT. Amino acids: CASRFVNTEAFF.

The CDR3 DNA is TGTGCCAGCAGCCCACGACAGGGCAGGTACGAGCAGTACTTC. This encodes CASSPRQGRYEQYF. The rearrangement joins TRBV7-2 to TRBJ2-7; 7 positions agree with TRBD1. Losses at the gene ends were 5 bases for V and 4 bases for J; bases not matched to a gene: 8. CDR3 length equals 14 residues. Germline V gives CDR1 SGHTA, CDR2 FQGNSA.

This sequence joins TRBV5-4 and TRBJ1-1; no firm D call. CDR1 and CDR2 from the germline V gene are SGHNT and YYREEE (reference sequence). There are 11 residues in the CDR3. With 4 bases removed from V and 7 bases from J, the gap between germline ends came to 8 bases. CDR3: CASSMGVEAFF. CDR3 coding DNA: TGTGCCAGCAGCATGGGAGTTGAAGCTTTCTTT. The full variable domain, with the rest looked up from reference TRBV5-4 and TRBJ1-1, is ETGVTQSPTHLIKTRGQQVTLRCSSQSGHNTVSWYQQALGQGPQFIFQYYREEENGRGNFPPRFSGLQFPNYSSELNVNALELDDSALYLCASSMGVEAFFGQGTRLTVV.

A word on this clone: In the same sample, other DNA sequences code for this CDR3. The chain employs TRBV10-3 and TRBJ2-7; 9 nucleotides match TRBD1. The CDR3 is 15 residues long. J gave up 2 bases and V 3 bases, and 5 bases lay outside the gene matches. The V gene's germline CDR1 is ENHRY and CDR2 SYGVKD. CDR3: CAISEGGQGTYEQYF. The CDR3 bases are TGTGCCATCAGTGAAGGTGGACAGGGGACCTACGAGCAGTACTTC.

This clone was seen a single time. CDR3 DNA sequence: TGTGCCACCAGCGGAGGAATAGACAGTTCGACCGGGGAGCTGTTTTTT. This codes for CATSGGIDSSTGELFF. V gene TRBV15 combines with J gene TRBJ2-2; the D call may be TRBD1 or TRBD2 (5 bases each). CDR1 is LNHNV, CDR2 YYDKDF, per germline (reference sequence). The CDR3 totals 16 residues. Trimming removed 5 bases at V and 5 bases at J, with 18 bases between.

The gene calls are TRBV5-6 and TRBJ2-1; the D is unclear. The length of the CDR3 is 11 residues. V was shortened by 0 bases and J by 7 bases, with 2 bases between the two germline ends. The germline CDR1 and CDR2 sequences are SGHDT and YYEEEE. This chain's CDR3 is CASSLGNEQFF. The DNA for the CDR3 is TGTGCCAGCAGCTTGGGGAATGAGCAGTTCTTC.

The rearrangement uses TRBV5-1 and TRBJ2-3; D not certain. Germline values: CDR1 SGHRS, CDR2 YFSETQ. Trimming cost V 2 bases and J 4 bases, with 2 bases left between them. This CDR3 is 11 amino acids long. The CDR3 loop is CASSLADTQYF. The CDR3, as DNA: TGCGCCAGCAGCTTAGCAGATACGCAGTATTTT.